At least ten counts were recorded for the clone carrying this T cell receptor beta chain. The target antigen is unknown. The data were obtained in a study of CD8 T cells in ankylosing spondylitis. The TCR beta libraries were generated through quantitative 5'-RACE incorporating molecular barcodes. TCRdb processed the 5' RACE reads anew with MiXCR; each CDR3 protein has one entry. The data contain more than 300,000 distinct CDR3 sequences, around 10% of them singletons. V gave up 6 bases and J gave up 4 bases; unmatched junction bases: 4. The germline V gene has CDR1 ENHRY and CDR2 SYGVKD. The CDR3 totals 14 residues. General study points: The study looked at matched synovial fluid samples from ankylosing spondylitis patients. Disease-linked clones were reported to be significantly enriched there. The authors found the disease-linked clones to be CD8+ and relatively rare in peripheral blood.

The chain has TRBV10-3 and TRBJ2-3, with 10 bases lining up with TRBD2. This receptor was identified in a female donor with ankylosing spondylitis or in good health (not recorded which). The sequencing input was blood, either unsorted or a sorted T cell fraction (not recorded which). The CDR3 sequence is CAIRLAGESDTQYF. DNA for the CDR3: TGTGCCATCAGGCTAGCGGGAGAATCAGATACGCAGTATTTT.